A selection of T cell receptor beta chains follows, all from one sample in a study of metastatic and nonmetastatic thyroid tumors. With MiXCR, TCRdb reprocessed the PCR reads. The sample has about 92,000 clones; around 14% are singletons. Sequencing input: blood. Receptors originate from a female donor with papillary thyroid cancer or a benign thyroid nodule (not recorded which). Some clones in this sample may be carry-over from other donors' samples. The CDR3 runs from the conserved cysteine through the conserved F or W. The D gene is left open where the match is weak. Clone size is given for some rows only: seen once, a few or many times, or a class if the clone is expanded.

V,D,size,J,DNA,CDR3
TRBV5-6,NA,NA,TRBJ2-1,TGTGCCAGCAGCTTCACAGGGATCAATGAGCAGTTCTTC,CASSFTGINEQFF
TRBV29-1,NA,NA,TRBJ1-2,TGCAGCGTTGAAGGCCGGGGCGATGTCTATGCCTACACCTTC,CSVEGRGDVYAYTF
TRBV19,NA,many,TRBJ1-5,TGTGCCAGTAGTTTTGACGGCATCAATCAGCCCCAGCATTTT,CASSFDGINQPQHF
TRBV12-3/TRBV12-4,NA,few,TRBJ1-2,TGTGCCATCATTCTTAGGTCAGGAGGTAGAGGCTACACCTTC,CAIILRSGGRGYTF
TRBV5-1,TRBD2,many,TRBJ2-1,TGCGCCAGCAACACCGGGACTAGCGGGGGGGGAAACAATGAGCAGTTCTTC,CASNTGTSGGGNNEQFF
TRBV27,NA,many,TRBJ2-1,TGTGCCAGCAGTTTATCTGCCGGGACCGAGCAGTTCTTC,CASSLSAGTEQFF
TRBV19,TRBD1,many,TRBJ2-1,TGTGCCAGTACCCCAGAGGGCGGACAGGGGGCGCGGAAGCAGTTCTTC,CASTPEGGQGARKQFF
TRBV12-3/TRBV12-4,NA,many,TRBJ2-7,TGTGCCAGCAGTTTTAGGGGGGGAAGCTACGAGCAGTACTTC,CASSFRGGSYEQYF
TRBV12-3/TRBV12-4,NA,many,TRBJ2-1,TGTGCCAGCAGTTTGAACGGGGGCAGGAATGAGCAATTCTTC,CASSLNGGRNEQFF
TRBV30,NA,NA,TRBJ1-6,TGTGCCTGGAGTGGGGGGGGGAGCTCCTATAATTCACCCCTCCACTTT,CAWSGGGSSYNSPLHF
TRBV28,NA,many,TRBJ1-6,TGTGCCAGCAGTTTATCTGGTTGGGACCGGAGCTCCTATAATTCACCCCTCCACTTT,CASSLSGWDRSSYNSPLHF
TRBV5-1,TRBD1,many,TRBJ2-5,TGCGCCAGCAGCTTGGGACAGGGGCTGAGGGAGACCCAGTACTTC,CASSLGQGLRETQYF
TRBV28,NA,many,TRBJ1-5,TGTGCCAGCAGACCTCAAGGGAGGGTGGAGCAGCCCCAGCATTTT,CASRPQGRVEQPQHF
TRBV5-1,NA,many,TRBJ1-6,TGCGCCAGCACCCCGCAGGGCGCCCCTTCACCCCTCCACTTT,CASTPQGAPSPLHF
TRBV9,TRBD2,many,TRBJ2-3,TGTGCCAGCAGCGTAGGACCGGGGACTAGCGGGATGGATACGCAGTATTTT,CASSVGPGTSGMDTQYF
TRBV6-2/TRBV6-3,NA,few,TRBJ2-7,TGTGCCAGCAGTTATGTAGGTGCACACGTGCAGTACTTC,CASSYVGAHVQYF
TRBV7-8,NA,many,TRBJ2-5,TGTGCCAGCAGCTTGGCTGGACTCCAAGAGACCCAGTACTTC,CASSLAGLQETQYF
TRBV12-3/TRBV12-4,NA,many,TRBJ2-7,TGTGCCAGCAACCTACAGGGCATTGGCGAGCAGTACTTC,CASNLQGIGEQYF
TRBV19,NA,many,TRBJ2-5,TGTGCCACTTCGGGGAGGGGGTTAAAAGAGACCCAGTACTTC,CATSGRGLKETQYF
TRBV7-2,NA,few,TRBJ2-3,TGTGCCAGCAGCACCAACCCGGCAGGGACCCAGAAGCGCACAGATACGCAGTATTTT,CASSTNPAGTQKRTDTQYF
TRBV28,NA,NA,TRBJ1-2,TGTGCCAGCTTCGACACTTCTAACTATGGCTACACCTTC,CASFDTSNYGYTF
TRBV19,NA,many,TRBJ1-3,TGTGCCAGCGGACACATCTCTGGAAACACCATATATTTT,CASGHISGNTIYF
TRBV7-3,TRBD1,many,TRBJ2-3,TGTGCCAGCAGCAGAGGGACAGGTTGGGGCACAGATACGCAGTATTTT,CASSRGTGWGTDTQYF
TRBV4-1,NA,many,TRBJ2-2,TGCGCCAGCAGAGATATAGGGCAGAAAGGCCCGAACACCGGGGAGCTGTTTTTT,CASRDIGQKGPNTGELFF
TRBV4-1,NA,NA,TRBJ2-1,TGCGCCAGCAGCTATGACAGGTCCAATGAGCAGTTCTTC,CASSYDRSNEQFF
TRBV5-1,TRBD2,many,TRBJ2-3,TGCGCCAGCAGCTTGGAGACTAGCGAACGAGATACGCAGTATTTT,CASSLETSERDTQYF
TRBV28,TRBD1,many,TRBJ2-5,TGTGCCAGCAGTGCAGGGGGCGGAGAGACCCAGTACTTC,CASSAGGGETQYF
TRBV7-2,NA,many,TRBJ2-7,TGTGCCAGCAGCCCTCGTACTGCCTACGAGCAGTACTTC,CASSPRTAYEQYF
TRBV5-1,TRBD1,NA,TRBJ2-5,TGCGCCAGCAGCCCAGGACAGGGGGCGCGTGAGACCCAGTACTTC,CASSPGQGARETQYF
TRBV4-1,NA,many,TRBJ2-7,TGCGCCAGCAGCCATCCCCGGACGGGACCCTACGAGCAGTACTTC,CASSHPRTGPYEQYF
TRBV10-3,NA,NA,TRBJ2-4,TGTGCCACCGCTGGAGCCAAAAACATTCAGTACTTC,CATAGAKNIQYF
TRBV11-2,NA,many,TRBJ2-1,TGTGCCAGCAGCTTAGATCACGGCCGGTACAATGAGCAGTTCTTC,CASSLDHGRYNEQFF
TRBV7-6,TRBD1,many,TRBJ2-5,TGTGCCAGCAGCTTCGCACAGGGGGAAGAGACCCAGTACTTC,CASSFAQGEETQYF
TRBV20-1,TRBD2,many,TRBJ2-7,TGCAGCGCCAGGTCGGTAGCGGGGGGTCTTTTGGTCTACGAGCAGTACTTC,CSARSVAGGLLVYEQYF
TRBV2,NA,NA,TRBJ2-5,TGTGCCAGCATCTCTTACAGGTTCCAAGAGACCCAGTACTTC,CASISYRFQETQYF
TRBV5-6,NA,many,TRBJ1-1,TGTGCCAGCAGCTTGGGCACTGAAGCTTTCTTT,CASSLGTEAFF
TRBV5-4,TRBD1,many,TRBJ1-1,TGTGCCAGCAGCCGAGGGGGCAGGTGGGACACTGAAGCTTTCTTT,CASSRGGRWDTEAFF
TRBV15,NA,many,TRBJ1-3,TGTGCCACCAGCATGGACAGAACTTCAAACACCATATATTTT,CATSMDRTSNTIYF
TRBV7-3,TRBD1,many,TRBJ1-1,TGTGCCAGCAGCTGGACAGGGGAGGACACTGAAGCTTTCTTT,CASSWTGEDTEAFF
TRBV28,TRBD2,many,TRBJ2-1,TGTGCCAGCAGTTTACTAGCGGGGGGGCTGTACAATGAGCAGTTCTTC,CASSLLAGGLYNEQFF
TRBV10-3,TRBD2,many,TRBJ2-3,TGTGCCATCAGTGAAGGACTAGCGGGGGGATTTGCAGATACGCAGTATTTT,CAISEGLAGGFADTQYF
TRBV19,NA,many,TRBJ2-5,TGTGCCAGTAGTATAGGCGTGGGGGTTAAGACCCAGTACTTC,CASSIGVGVKTQYF
TRBV9,NA,many,TRBJ2-7,TGTGCCAGCAGCCCCGGGACAAACTCACCCGAGCAGTACTTC,CASSPGTNSPEQYF
TRBV15,TRBD2,many,TRBJ2-7,TGTGCCACCAGCAGAGATCGGGAAGCGGGGGGTCGCGAGCAGTACTTC,CATSRDREAGGREQYF
TRBV11-2,NA,many,TRBJ1-2,TGTGCCAGCAGCTTAATGGCCATACCTAACTATGGCTACACCTTC,CASSLMAIPNYGYTF
TRBV6-1,NA,many,TRBJ1-6,TGTGCCAGCAGTGACGGGAGGCCGCGCAATTCACCCCTCCACTTT,CASSDGRPRNSPLHF
TRBV6-2/TRBV6-3,NA,NA,TRBJ1-5,TGTGCCAGCAGGCAGGGAGGAGGGGGAGCGAGCTATAGCAATCAGCCCCAGCATTTT,CASRQGGGGASYSNQPQHF
TRBV7-3,NA,many,TRBJ2-5,TGTGCCAGCAGTAAGACAGCATTAGAGACCCAGTACTTC,CASSKTALETQYF
TRBV20-1,NA,many,TRBJ2-4,TGCAGTGCTAGAGAACTAGCCAAAAACATTCAGTACTTC,CSARELAKNIQYF
TRBV9,NA,many,TRBJ1-4,TGTGCCAGCAGCGCCAAATGGGGGGCCAATGAAAAACTGTTTTTT,CASSAKWGANEKLFF
TRBV19,NA,many,TRBJ1-1,TGTGCCAGTACCCTTACGGGGATGGGAGGTGGAACTGAAGCTTTCTTT,CASTLTGMGGGTEAFF
TRBV12-3/TRBV12-4,NA,many,TRBJ2-3,TGTGCCAGCAGTTTGGGAGCAGATACGCAGTATTTT,CASSLGADTQYF
TRBV20-1,TRBD1,many,TRBJ1-1,TGCAGTGCTAGAGATGAGTCGAGGGGGCCCACTGAAGCTTTCTTT,CSARDESRGPTEAFF
TRBV12-3/TRBV12-4,NA,NA,TRBJ1-2,TGTGCCAGCAGTTTAGCAGGGAGGGGAGCTAACTATGGCTACACCTTC,CASSLAGRGANYGYTF
TRBV7-8,TRBD2,few,TRBJ2-5,TGTGCCAGCAGCTTATGGGGGACTAGCAGTGAAGAGACCCAGTACTTC,CASSLWGTSSEETQYF